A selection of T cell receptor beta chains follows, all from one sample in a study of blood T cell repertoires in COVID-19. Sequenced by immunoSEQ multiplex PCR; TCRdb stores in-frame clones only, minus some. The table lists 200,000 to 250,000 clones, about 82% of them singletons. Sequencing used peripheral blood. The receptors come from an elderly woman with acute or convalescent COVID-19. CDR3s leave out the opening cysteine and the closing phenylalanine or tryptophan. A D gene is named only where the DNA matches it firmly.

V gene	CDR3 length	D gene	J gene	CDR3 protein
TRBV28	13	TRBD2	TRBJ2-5	ASRPRLAGEETQY
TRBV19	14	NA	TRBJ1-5	ASSMNPGAPNQPQH
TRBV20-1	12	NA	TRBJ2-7	SASDTGKSYEQY
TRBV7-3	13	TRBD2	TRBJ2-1	ASSLTSGIVNEQF
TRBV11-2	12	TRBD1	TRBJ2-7	ASSPDRDVSEQY
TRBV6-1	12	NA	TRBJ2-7	ASSELRDTYEQY
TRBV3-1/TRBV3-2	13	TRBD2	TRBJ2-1	ASSQDRAGGLKQF
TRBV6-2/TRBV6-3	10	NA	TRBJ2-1	ASSLGGNEQF
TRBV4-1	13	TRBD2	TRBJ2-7	ASSFELAGGYEQY
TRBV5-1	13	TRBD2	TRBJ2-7	ASSSLAGEGYEQY
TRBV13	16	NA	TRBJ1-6	ASSSRLDPSGVYSPLH
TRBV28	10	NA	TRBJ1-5	ASREGNQPQH
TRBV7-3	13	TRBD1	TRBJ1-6	ASSLTGGDNSPLH
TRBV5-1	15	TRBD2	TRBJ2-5	ASSLRLAGGLGETQY
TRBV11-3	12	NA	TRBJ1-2	ASSLGTGQNGYT
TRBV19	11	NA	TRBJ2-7	ASSTTGTYEQY
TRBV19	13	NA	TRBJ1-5	ASIPRGVFNQPQH
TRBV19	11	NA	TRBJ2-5	ASSTGTQETQY
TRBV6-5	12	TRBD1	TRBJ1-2	ASSLRGTDYGYT
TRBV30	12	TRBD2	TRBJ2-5	AWSAGGFGETQY
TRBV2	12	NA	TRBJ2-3	ASSGQVSTDTQY
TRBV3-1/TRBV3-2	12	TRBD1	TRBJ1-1	ASSQRTGNTEAF
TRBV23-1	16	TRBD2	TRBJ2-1	ASSPSGWLAGGYNEQF
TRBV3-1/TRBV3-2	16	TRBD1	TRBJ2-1	ASSQAGTGEGSYNEQF
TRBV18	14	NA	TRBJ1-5	ASSPSGTSSNQPQH
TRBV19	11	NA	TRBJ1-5	ASSPGGGQPQH